This T cell receptor (beta chain) was sequenced for a study of blood T cell repertoires in COVID-19. Germline V CDR1 and CDR2: DFQATT, SNEGSKA (reference sequence). This CDR3 has 11 amino acids. Trimming removed 4 bases at V and 5 bases at J, with 9 bases between. Method: immunoSEQ multiplex PCR; TCRdb's copy keeps in-frame clones and lacks some. The sample lists approximately 190,000 clones, roughly 80% occurring once. This chain joins TRBV20-1 and TRBJ2-7; D uncertain. The TCR was taken from a human donor in a cohort sampled during active COVID-19. Material: peripheral blood. CDR3 coding DNA: TGCAGTGCTAAACGCGGCGACGAGCAGTACGTC. Its translation is CSAKRGDEQYV.